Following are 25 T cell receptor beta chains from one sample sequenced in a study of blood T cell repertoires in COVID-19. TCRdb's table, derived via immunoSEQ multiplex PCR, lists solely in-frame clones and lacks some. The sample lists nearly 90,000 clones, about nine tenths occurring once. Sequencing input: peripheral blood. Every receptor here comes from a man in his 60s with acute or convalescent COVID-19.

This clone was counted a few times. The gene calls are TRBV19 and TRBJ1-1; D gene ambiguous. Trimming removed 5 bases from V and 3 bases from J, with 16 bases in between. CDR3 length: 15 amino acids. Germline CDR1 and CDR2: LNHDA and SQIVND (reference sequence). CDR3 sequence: CASSLGNRRYTEAFF. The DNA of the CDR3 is TGTGCCAGTAGTCTCGGGAACCGACGGTACACTGAAGCTTTCTTT.

The DNA for the CDR3 is TGTGCCAGTAGTATTGACTTAGAGGCAGATACGCAGTATTTT. It is translated as CASSIDLEADTQYF. This chain connects TRBV19 to TRBJ2-3; D remains ambiguous. The CDR3 contains 14 residues. CDR1 LNHDA and CDR2 SQIVND come from the germline V gene (reference sequence). Trimming removed 3 bases from V and 4 bases from J, with 11 bases in between.

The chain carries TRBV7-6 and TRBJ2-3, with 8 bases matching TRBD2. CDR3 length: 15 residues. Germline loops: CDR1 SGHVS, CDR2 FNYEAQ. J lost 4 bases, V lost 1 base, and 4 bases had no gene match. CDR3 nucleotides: TGTGCCAGCAGCTTAGTACTAGCGGCCTCAGATACGCAGTATTTT. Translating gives CASSLVLAASDTQYF.

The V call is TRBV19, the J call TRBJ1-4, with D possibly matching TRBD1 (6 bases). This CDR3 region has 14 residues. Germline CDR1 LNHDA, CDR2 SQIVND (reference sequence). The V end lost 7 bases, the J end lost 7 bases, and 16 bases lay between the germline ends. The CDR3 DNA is TGTGCCAGTACCTCCGGGGGGCTCGGTGAAAAACTGTTTTTT. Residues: CASTSGGLGEKLFF.

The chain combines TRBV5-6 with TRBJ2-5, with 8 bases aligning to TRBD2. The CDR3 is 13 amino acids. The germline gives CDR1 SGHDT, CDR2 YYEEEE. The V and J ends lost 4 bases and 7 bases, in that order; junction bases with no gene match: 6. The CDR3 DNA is TGTGCCAGCAGCATTAGCGGGATTGGGACCCAGTACTTC. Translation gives CASSISGIGTQYF.

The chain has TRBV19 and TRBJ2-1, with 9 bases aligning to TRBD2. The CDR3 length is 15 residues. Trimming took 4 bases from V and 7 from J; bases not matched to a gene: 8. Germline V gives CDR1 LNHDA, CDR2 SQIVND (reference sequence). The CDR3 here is CASSKIAGVGNEQFF. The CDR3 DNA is TGTGCCAGTAGTAAAATAGCGGGAGTTGGGAATGAGCAGTTCTTC.

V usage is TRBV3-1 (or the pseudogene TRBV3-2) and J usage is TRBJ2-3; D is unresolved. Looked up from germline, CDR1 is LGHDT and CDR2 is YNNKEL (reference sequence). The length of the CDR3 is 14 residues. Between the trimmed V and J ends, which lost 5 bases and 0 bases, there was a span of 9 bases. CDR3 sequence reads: CASSAYSSTDTQYF. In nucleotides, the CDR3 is TGTGCCAGCAGCGCATACTCAAGCACAGATACGCAGTATTTT.

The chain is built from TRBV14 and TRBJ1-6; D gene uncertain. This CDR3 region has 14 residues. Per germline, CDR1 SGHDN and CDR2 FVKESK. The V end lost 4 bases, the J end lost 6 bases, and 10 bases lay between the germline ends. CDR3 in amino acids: CASSPTAGNSPLHF. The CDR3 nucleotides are TGTGCCAGCAGCCCCACCGCGGGTAATTCACCCCTCCACTTT.

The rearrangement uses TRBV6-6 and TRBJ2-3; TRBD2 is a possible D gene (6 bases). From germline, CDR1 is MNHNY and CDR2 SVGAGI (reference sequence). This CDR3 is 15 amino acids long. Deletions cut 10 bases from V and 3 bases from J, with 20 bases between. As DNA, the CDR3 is TGTGCCACCCTGGACGGGGGTTTGTGGACAGATACGCAGTATTTT. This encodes CATLDGGLWTDTQYF.

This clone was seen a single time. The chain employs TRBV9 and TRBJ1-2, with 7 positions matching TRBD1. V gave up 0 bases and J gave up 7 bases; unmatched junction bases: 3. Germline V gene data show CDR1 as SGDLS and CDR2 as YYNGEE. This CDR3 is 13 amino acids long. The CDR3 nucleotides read TGTGCCAGCAGCGTAGGAGGGGGCCGTGGCTACACCTTC. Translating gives CASSVGGGRGYTF.

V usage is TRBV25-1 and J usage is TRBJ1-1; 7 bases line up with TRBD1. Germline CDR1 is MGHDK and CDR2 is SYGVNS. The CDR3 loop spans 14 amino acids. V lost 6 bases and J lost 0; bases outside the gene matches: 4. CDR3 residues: CASRGTDMNTEAFF. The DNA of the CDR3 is TGTGCCAGCAGGGGGACAGACATGAACACTGAAGCTTTCTTT.

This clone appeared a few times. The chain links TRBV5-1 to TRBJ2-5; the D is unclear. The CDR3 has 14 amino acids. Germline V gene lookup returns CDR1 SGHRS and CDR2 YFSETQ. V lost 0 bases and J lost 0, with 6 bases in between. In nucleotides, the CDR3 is TGCGCCAGCAGCTTGGTGCGGAACCAAGAGACCCAGTACTTC. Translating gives CASSLVRNQETQYF.

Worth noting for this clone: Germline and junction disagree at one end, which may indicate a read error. CDR3 bases: TGCAGCGTTTTAGGGGAGGGGGGGCAGCGGAGCTATGGCTGCACCTTC. Its translation is CSVLGEGGQRSYGCTF. This sequence joins TRBV29-1 and TRBJ1-2; D perhaps matches TRBD1 (6 bases). The CDR3 runs 16 residues. The germline gives CDR1 SQVTM, CDR2 ANQGSEA.

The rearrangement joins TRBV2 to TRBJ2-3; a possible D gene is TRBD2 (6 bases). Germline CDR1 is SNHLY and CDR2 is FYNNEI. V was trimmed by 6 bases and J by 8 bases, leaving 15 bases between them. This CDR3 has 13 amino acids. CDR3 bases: TGTGCCAGCAGAAATAGAGTGGGGGGTACGCAGTATTTT. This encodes CASRNRVGGTQYF.

CDR3 sequence (DNA): TGTGCCAGCAGCACGGGCGGGGGCCCCAGGGGAGAGACCCAGTACTTC. Amino acids: CASSTGGGPRGETQYF. The chain carries TRBV7-8 and TRBJ2-5, with TRBD2 as a possible D gene (7 bases). With 5 bases removed from V and 4 bases from J, the gap between germline ends came to 20 bases. CDR3 length: 16 amino acids. CDR1 SGHVS and CDR2 FQNEAQ come from the germline V gene.

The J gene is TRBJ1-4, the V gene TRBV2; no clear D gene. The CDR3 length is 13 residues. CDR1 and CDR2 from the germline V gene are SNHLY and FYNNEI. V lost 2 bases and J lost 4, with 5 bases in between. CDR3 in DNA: TGTGCCAGCAGTGAACAGGTTAATGAAAAACTGTTTTTT. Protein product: CASSEQVNEKLFF. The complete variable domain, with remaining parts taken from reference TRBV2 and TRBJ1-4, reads EPEVTQTPSHQVTQMGQEVILRCVPISNHLYFYWYRQILGQKVEFLVSFYNNEISEKSEIFDDQFSVERPDGSNFTLKIRSTKLEDSAMYFCASSEQVNEKLFFGSGTQLSVL.

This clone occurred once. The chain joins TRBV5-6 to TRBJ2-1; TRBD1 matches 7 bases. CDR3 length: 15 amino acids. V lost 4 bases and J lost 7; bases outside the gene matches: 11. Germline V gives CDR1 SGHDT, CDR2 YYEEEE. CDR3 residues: CASSLGQAPGNEQFF. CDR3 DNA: TGTGCCAGCAGCCTAGGACAGGCCCCGGGAAATGAGCAGTTCTTC.

CDR3 in DNA: TGCGCCAGCAGCCCCGGGACAGGGGGCCCCTACAATGAGCAGTTCTTC. Amino acids: CASSPGTGGPYNEQFF. V and J are TRBV5-1 and TRBJ2-1, with 12 nucleotides matching TRBD1. The CDR3 runs 16 residues. Per germline, CDR1 SGHRS and CDR2 YFSETQ. V gave up 4 bases and J gave up 2 bases; unmatched junction bases: 4.

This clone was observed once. CDR3 region: CASRSRGGAPWPQHF. Here the CDR3 DNA reads TGTGCCAGCAGGTCCCGTGGGGGGGCCCCTTGGCCCCAGCATTTT. V and J are TRBV2 and TRBJ1-5, with a weak D call TRBD1 (6 bases). Between the trimmed V and J ends, which lost 6 bases and 9 bases, there was a span of 21 bases. The CDR3 runs 15 residues. CDR1 and CDR2 (germline): SNHLY, FYNNEI.

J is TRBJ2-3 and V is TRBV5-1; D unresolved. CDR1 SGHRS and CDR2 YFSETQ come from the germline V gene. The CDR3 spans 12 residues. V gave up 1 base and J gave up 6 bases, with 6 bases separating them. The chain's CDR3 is CASSLYEDTQYF. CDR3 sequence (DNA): TGCGCCAGCAGCTTGTACGAGGATACGCAGTATTTT.

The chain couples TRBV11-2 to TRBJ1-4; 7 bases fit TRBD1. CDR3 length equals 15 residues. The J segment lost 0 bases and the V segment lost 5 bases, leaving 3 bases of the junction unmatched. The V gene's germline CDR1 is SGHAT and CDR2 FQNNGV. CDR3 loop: CASSPDRATNEKLFF. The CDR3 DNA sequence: TGTGCCAGCAGCCCAGACAGGGCAACTAATGAAAAACTGTTTTTT.

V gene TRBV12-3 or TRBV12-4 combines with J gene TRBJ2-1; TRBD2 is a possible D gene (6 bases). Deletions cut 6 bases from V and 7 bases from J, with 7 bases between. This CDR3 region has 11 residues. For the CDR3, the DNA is TGTGCCAGCAGGGGGGGAAATGAGCAGTTCTTC. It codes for CASRGGNEQFF.

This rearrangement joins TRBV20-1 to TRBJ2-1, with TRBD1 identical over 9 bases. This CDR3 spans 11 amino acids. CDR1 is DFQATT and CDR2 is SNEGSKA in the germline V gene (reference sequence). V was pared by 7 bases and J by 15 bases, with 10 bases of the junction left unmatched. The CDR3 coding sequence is TGCAGTGGAGAGAGGGGGGACAGGGCGTTCTTC. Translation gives CSGERGDRAFF.

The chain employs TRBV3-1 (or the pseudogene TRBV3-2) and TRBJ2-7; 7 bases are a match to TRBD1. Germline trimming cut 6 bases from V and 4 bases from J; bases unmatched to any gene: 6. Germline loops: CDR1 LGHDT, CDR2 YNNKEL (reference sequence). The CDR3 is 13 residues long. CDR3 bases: TGTGCCAGCAGATCCGACAGGGTTTACGAGCAGTACTTC. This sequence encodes CASRSDRVYEQYF.

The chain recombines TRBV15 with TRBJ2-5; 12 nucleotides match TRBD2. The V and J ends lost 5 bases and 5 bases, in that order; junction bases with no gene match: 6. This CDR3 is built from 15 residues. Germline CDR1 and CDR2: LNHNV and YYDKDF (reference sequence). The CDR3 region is CATSRRTSGAETQYF. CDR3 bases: TGTGCCACCAGCCGTCGGACTAGCGGGGCGGAGACCCAGTACTTC.